Presented here are 7 T cell receptor beta chains from one specimen sequenced in a study of OX40 agonist ivuxolimab in advanced cancers. Sequencing was performed with immunoSEQ multiplex PCR; in TCRdb, only in-frame clones are kept and a portion is missing. This table holds about 19,000 clones, roughly 79% found once. The input for sequencing was CD4+ or CD8+ T cells sorted from blood, taken in a trial of the OX40 agonist ivuxolimab. These receptors came from an adult with an advanced solid tumor such as melanoma, head and neck, liver or kidney cancer.

This clone was observed once. This sequence joins TRBV7-6 and TRBJ2-1; D is unresolved. V lost 6 bases and J lost 7, with 13 bases in between. The CDR3 is made up of 13 amino acids. Germline CDR1 SGHVS, CDR2 FNYEAQ. CDR3: CASSFLDVNEQFF. In DNA, the CDR3 is TGTGCCAGCAGTTTCTTAGATGTAAATGAGCAGTTCTTC. The whole variable domain, remainder taken from reference TRBV7-6 and TRBJ2-1, is GAGVSQSPRYKVTKRGQDVALRCDPISGHVSLYWYRQALGQGPEFLTYFNYEAQQDKSGLPNDRFSAERPEGSISTLTIQRTEQRDSAMYRCASSFLDVNEQFFGPGTRLTVL.

The chain recombines TRBV6-1 with TRBJ1-2; weak D call: TRBD1 (6 bases). Germline CDR1 MNHNS, CDR2 SASEGT. The CDR3 is 11 amino acids. Trimming pared 10 bases from V and 7 bases from J, leaving 13 bases between. The CDR3 DNA reads TGTGCCACTACACAGGGCTCTGGCTACACCTTC. Its protein is CATTQGSGYTF.

The rearrangement links TRBV19 to TRBJ2-1; unclear D gene. In germline, CDR1 is LNHDA, CDR2 SQIVND (reference sequence). The germline V and J ends were trimmed by 3 bases and 5 bases, with 8 bases remaining between them. CDR3 size: 13 residues. This chain's CDR3 is CASSMGFNNEQFF. CDR3 DNA sequence: TGTGCCAGTAGTATGGGGTTCAACAATGAGCAGTTCTTC.

V is TRBV28 and J is TRBJ1-5, with D perhaps TRBD1 (5 bases). Germline CDR1 reads MDHEN; CDR2 reads SYDVKM. V was cut by 5 bases and J by 9 bases, with 20 bases left in between. CDR3 length: 15 amino acids. Written as DNA, the CDR3 is TGTGCCAGCAGTCCTACGTCTGAAGGGGCACGGCCCCAGCATTTT. It codes for CASSPTSEGARPQHF.

The J gene is TRBJ2-7, the V gene TRBV7-9; unclear D gene. In germline, CDR1 is SEHNR, CDR2 FQNEAQ (reference sequence). CDR3 length: 12 residues. V lost 6 bases to trimming and J lost 11 bases, with 17 bases between them. The CDR3 here is CASSPNGLREYF. In DNA form, the CDR3 reads TGTGCCAGCAGTCCAAATGGGCTTAGAGAGTACTTC.

This clone was detected once. The rearrangement links TRBV30 to TRBJ2-1; no reliable D call. Trimming shortened V by 5 bases and J by 0 bases, and 14 bases separated the two germline ends. The length of the CDR3 is 15 residues. The germline CDR1 and CDR2 sequences are GTSNPN and SVGIG (reference sequence). CDR3 bases: TGTGCCTGGGGGCAGGATCTCCCCTCCTACAATGAGCAGTTCTTC. It codes for CAWGQDLPSYNEQFF.

This clone appeared a few times. The rearrangement joins TRBV15 to TRBJ2-7, with TRBD2 matching over 8 bases. Germline V gene lookup returns CDR1 LNHNV and CDR2 YYDKDF (reference sequence). V lost 5 bases to trimming and J lost 3 bases; unmatched junction nucleotides: 12. The CDR3 covers 16 residues. CDR3 bases: TGTGCCACCAGCCCTTTGGTAAGCGGGAGTTACTACGAGCAGTACTTC. It is translated as CATSPLVSGSYYEQYF.